This TCR beta chain is drawn from a study of Graves' ophthalmopathy and Graves' hyperthyroidism. General study points: The majority of expanded thyroid clonotypes above 0.001 frequency also occurred in blood.

Aged 18 to 65, hyperthyroidism patients had new diagnoses of under 2 months' duration. Patients were excluded if they had other autoimmune diseases or uncontrolled infections, and likewise if pregnancy or lactation applied. This clonotype was seen only a few times. The antigen remains undetermined. Using RNA transcripts, the TCR beta CDR3 regions were amplified. HTBI primers served in a first-round RT-PCR, which a second-round multiplex PCR followed. TCRdb recomputed calls from the multiplex PCR reads with MiXCR, one row per CDR3 protein. The sample yields about 1.1 million distinct CDR3 sequences, less than 45% seen once. The sample was peripheral blood or thyroid tissue (not recorded which). The sequence was collected from an adult man with Graves' hyperthyroidism.

The CDR3 here is CASPTGRNMNTEAFF. CDR3 in DNA: TGTGCCAGCCCAACAGGGCGGAACATGAACACTGAAGCTTTCTTT. This chain connects TRBV5-8 to TRBJ1-1, with D maybe TRBD1 (6 bases). The germline gives CDR1 SGHTS, CDR2 YDEGEE. Trimming left V 7 bases short and J 0 bases short, with 16 bases between. This CDR3 is 15 amino acids long. The variable domain in full, with the rest retrieved from reference TRBV5-8 and TRBJ1-1, is EAGVTQSPTHLIKTRGQQATLRCSPISGHTSVYWYQQALGLGLQFLLWYDEGEERNRGNFPPRFSGRQFPNYSSELNVNALELEDSALYLCASPTGRNMNTEAFFGQGTRLTVV.